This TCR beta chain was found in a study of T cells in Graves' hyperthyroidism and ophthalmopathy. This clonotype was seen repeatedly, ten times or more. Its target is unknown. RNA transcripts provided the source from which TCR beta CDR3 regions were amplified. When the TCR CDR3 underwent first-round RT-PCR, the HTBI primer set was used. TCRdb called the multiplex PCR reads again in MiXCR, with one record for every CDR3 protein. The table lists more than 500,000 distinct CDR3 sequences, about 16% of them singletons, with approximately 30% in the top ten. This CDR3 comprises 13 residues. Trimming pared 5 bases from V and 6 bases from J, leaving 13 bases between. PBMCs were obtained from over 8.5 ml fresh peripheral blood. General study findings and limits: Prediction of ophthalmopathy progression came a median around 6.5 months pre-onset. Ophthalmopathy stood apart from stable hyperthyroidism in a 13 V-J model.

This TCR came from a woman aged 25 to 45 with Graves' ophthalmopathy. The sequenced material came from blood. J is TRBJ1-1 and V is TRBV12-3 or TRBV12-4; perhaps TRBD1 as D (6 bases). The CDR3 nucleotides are TGTGCCAGCAGTGCAACAGGGAAAGCTGAAGCTTTCTTT. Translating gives CASSATGKAEAFF.